This T cell receptor beta chain was captured in a study of T-cell memory formation after mild COVID-19. On the study more broadly: TCR clusters were largely donor specific.

V lost 5 bases and J 3 bases, leaving 8 bases between the germline ends. Germline CDR1 reads MNHEY; CDR2 reads SVGEGT. The CDR3 length is 12 residues. In this sample, this clonotype turned up many times. TCRdb reanalysed the 5' RACE reads using MiXCR and keeps one entry per CDR3 protein. The table records roughly 340,000 distinct CDR3 sequences, 20% to 25% of them present only once. Specimen: PBMCs or a T cell subset sorted from them (not recorded which). This TCR came from a young man who had mild COVID-19 (a few samples of this study predate the infection). Cell type and time point are not known. This chain joins TRBV6-2 or TRBV6-3 and TRBJ2-7; TRBD1 is a possible D gene (5 bases). Written as DNA, the CDR3 is TGTGCCAGCAGTCCCCAGGGCTACGAGCAGTACTTC. Amino acids: CASSPQGYEQYF.